This T cell receptor beta chain originates from a study of cytomegalovirus exposure and HLA in healthy donors. As for this clone: Its antigen is not identified.

V was trimmed by 3 bases and J by 5 bases, leaving 12 bases between them. This CDR3 region has 14 residues. Germline V gives CDR1 ENHRY, CDR2 SYGVKD. Clones were read by immunoSEQ multiplex PCR, and TCRdb kept only the in-frame ones, dropping some. The top ten hold roughly 3.3% of the sample, which has 55,000 to 80,000 clones, roughly 96% seen once. Whole-study findings and limits: The TCR clusters that emerged in the first cohort tended, a later analysis found, to co-occur in the roughly 130 validation repertoires.

The clonotype comes from a young man in good health and CMV-seronegative. The source material was PBMCs. The V gene is TRBV10-3, the J gene TRBJ2-3; D uncertain. In DNA form, the CDR3 reads TGTGCCATCAGTGACTCGGTGGTACTAGATACGCAGTATTTT. It yields the protein CAISDSVVLDTQYF.